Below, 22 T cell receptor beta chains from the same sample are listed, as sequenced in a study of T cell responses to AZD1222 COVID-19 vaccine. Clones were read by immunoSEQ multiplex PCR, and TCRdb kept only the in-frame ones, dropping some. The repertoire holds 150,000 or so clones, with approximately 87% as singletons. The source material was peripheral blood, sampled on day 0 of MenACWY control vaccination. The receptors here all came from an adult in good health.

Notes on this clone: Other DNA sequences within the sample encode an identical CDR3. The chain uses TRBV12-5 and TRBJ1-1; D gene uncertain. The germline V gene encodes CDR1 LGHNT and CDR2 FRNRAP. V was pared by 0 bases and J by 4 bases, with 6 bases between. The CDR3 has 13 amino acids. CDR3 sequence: CASGLVQGTEAFF. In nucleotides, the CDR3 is TGTGCTAGTGGTTTGGTACAAGGCACTGAAGCTTTCTTT.

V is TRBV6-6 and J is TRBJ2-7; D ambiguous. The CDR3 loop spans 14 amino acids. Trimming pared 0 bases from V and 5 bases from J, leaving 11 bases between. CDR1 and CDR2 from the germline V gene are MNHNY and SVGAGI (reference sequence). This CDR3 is CASSYSSRQNEQYF. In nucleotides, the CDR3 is TGTGCCAGCAGTTACTCGTCACGGCAAAACGAGCAGTACTTC.

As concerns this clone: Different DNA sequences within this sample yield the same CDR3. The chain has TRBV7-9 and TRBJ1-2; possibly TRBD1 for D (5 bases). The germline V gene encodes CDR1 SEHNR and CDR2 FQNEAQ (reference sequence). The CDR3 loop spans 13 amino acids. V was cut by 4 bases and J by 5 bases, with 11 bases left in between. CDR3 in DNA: TGTGCCAGCAGCTCGGGGCAGGGTTATGGCTACACCTTC. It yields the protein CASSSGQGYGYTF.

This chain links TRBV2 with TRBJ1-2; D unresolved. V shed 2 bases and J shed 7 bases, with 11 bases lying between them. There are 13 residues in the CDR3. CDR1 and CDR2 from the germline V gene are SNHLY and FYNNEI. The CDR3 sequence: CASSETLGSGYTF. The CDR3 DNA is TGTGCCAGCAGTGAAACCCTAGGATCTGGCTACACCTTC.

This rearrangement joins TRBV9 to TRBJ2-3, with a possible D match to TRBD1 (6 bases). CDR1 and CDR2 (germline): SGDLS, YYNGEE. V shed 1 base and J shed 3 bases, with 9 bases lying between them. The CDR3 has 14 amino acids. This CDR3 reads CASSVMGATDTQYF. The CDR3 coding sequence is TGTGCCAGCAGCGTAATGGGGGCTACAGATACGCAGTATTTT.

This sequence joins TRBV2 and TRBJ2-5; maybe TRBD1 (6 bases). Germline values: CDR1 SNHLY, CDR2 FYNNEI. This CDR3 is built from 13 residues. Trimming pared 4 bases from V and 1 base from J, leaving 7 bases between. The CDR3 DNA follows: TGTGCCAGCAGTGGGACAGTCCAAGAGACCCAGTACTTC. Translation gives CASSGTVQETQYF.

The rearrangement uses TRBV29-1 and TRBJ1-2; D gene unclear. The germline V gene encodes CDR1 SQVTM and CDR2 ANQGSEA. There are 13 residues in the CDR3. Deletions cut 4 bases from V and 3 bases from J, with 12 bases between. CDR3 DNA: TGCAGCGTTGGATTAGCGGGAGACTATGGCTACACCTTC. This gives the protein CSVGLAGDYGYTF.

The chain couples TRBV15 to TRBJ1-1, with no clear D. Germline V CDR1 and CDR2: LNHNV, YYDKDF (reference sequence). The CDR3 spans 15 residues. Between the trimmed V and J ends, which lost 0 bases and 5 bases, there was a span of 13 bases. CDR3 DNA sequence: TGTGCCACCAGCAGAGAGGAGGAATGGGGTACTGAAGCTTTCTTT. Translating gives CATSREEEWGTEAFF.

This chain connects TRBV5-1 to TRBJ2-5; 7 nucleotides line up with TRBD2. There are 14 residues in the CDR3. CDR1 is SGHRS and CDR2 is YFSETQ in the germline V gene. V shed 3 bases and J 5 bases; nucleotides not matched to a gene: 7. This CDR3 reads CASSSLPGGETQYF. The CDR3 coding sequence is TGCGCCAGCAGCTCCCTTCCCGGGGGGGAGACCCAGTACTTC.

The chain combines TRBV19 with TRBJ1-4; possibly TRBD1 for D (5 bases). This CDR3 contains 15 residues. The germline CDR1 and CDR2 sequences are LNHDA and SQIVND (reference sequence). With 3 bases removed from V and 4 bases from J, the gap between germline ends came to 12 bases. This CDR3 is CASSMEGRGNEKLFF. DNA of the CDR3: TGTGCCAGTAGTATGGAGGGGCGGGGTAATGAAAAACTGTTTTTT.

The CDR3 coding sequence is TGCGCCAGCAGCTTCAAGGACATAAACACTGAAGCTTTCTTT. It encodes CASSFKDINTEAFF. The rearrangement joins TRBV5-1 to TRBJ1-1, with D possibly TRBD1 on 5 matching bases. V shed 2 bases and J shed 2 bases, with 10 bases lying between them. The germline CDR1 and CDR2 sequences are SGHRS and YFSETQ. The CDR3 loop spans 14 amino acids.

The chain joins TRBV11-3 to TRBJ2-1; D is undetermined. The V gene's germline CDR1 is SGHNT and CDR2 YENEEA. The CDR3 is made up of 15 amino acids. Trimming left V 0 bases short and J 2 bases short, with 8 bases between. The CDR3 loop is CASSLDPSPYNEQFF. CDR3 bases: TGTGCCAGCAGCTTAGATCCCTCTCCCTACAATGAGCAGTTCTTC.

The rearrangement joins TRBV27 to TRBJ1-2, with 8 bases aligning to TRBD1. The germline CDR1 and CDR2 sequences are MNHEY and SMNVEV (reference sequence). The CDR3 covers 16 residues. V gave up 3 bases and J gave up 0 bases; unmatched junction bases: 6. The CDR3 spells CASSFTGGLANYGYTF. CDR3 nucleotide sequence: TGTGCCAGCAGTTTTACAGGGGGTTTAGCTAACTATGGCTACACCTTC.

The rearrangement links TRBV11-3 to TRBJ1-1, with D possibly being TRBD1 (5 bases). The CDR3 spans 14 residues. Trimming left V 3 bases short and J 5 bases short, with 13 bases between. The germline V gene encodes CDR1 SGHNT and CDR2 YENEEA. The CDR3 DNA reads TGTGCCAGCAGCTTGCCAGGGTCGAGGACTGAAGCTTTCTTT. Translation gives CASSLPGSRTEAFF.

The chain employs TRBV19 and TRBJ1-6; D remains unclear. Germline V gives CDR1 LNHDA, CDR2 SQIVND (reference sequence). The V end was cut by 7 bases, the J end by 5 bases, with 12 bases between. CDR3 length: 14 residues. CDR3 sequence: CASTQRQNNSPLHF. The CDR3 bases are TGTGCCAGTACTCAACGGCAGAATAATTCACCCCTCCACTTT.

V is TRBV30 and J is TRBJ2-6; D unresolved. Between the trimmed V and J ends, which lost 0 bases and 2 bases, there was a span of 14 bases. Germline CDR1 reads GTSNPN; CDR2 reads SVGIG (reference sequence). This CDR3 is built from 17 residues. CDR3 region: CAWSVLRTHPGANVLTF. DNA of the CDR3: TGTGCCTGGAGTGTACTACGGACCCATCCTGGGGCCAACGTCCTGACTTTC.

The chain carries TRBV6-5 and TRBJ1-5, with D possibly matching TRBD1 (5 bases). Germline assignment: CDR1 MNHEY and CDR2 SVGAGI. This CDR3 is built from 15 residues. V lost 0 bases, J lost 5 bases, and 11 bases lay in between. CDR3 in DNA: TGTGCCAGCAGTTACTCGATTCTAGGGGATCAGCCCCAGCATTTT. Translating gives CASSYSILGDQPQHF.

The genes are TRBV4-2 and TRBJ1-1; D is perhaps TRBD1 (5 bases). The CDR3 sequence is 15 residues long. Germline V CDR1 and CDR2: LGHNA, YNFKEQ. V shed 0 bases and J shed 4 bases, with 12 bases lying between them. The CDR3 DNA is TGTGCCAGCAGCCAAGATCAAGGGGTGGGCACTGAAGCTTTCTTT. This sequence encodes CASSQDQGVGTEAFF.

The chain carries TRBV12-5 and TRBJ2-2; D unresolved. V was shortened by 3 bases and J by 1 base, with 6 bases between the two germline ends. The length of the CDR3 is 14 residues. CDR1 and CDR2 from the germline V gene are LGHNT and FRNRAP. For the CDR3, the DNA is TGTGCTAGTGGTTTCCAAGTGAACACCGGGGAGCTGTTTTTT. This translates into CASGFQVNTGELFF.

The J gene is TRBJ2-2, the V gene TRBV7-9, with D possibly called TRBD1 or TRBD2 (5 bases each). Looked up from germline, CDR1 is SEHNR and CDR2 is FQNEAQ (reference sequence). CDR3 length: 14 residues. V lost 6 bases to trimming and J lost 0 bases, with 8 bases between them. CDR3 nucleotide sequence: TGTGCCAGCAGGGGGACGGCGAACACCGGGGAGCTGTTTTTT. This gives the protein CASRGTANTGELFF. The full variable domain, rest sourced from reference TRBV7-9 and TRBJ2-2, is DTGVSQNPRHKITKRGQNVTFRCDPISEHNRLYWYRQTLGQGPEFLTYFQNEAQLEKSRLLSDRFSAERPKGSFSTLEIQRTEQGDSAMYLCASRGTANTGELFFGEGSRLTVL.

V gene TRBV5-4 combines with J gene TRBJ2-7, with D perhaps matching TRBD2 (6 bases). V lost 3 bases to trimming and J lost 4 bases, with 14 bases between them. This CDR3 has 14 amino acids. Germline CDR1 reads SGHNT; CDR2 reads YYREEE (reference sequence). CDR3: CASSSDYLGYEQYF. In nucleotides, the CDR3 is TGTGCCAGCAGCTCGGACTATCTAGGGTACGAGCAGTACTTC. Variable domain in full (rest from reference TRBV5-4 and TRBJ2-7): ETGVTQSPTHLIKTRGQQVTLRCSSQSGHNTVSWYQQALGQGPQFIFQYYREEENGRGNFPPRFSGLQFPNYSSELNVNALELDDSALYLCASSSDYLGYEQYFGPGTRLTVT.

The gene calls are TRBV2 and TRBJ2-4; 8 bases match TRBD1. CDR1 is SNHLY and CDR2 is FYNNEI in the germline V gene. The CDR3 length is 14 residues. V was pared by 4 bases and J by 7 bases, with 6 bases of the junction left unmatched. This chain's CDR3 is CASSAQGAGNIQYF. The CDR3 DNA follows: TGTGCCAGCAGTGCGCAGGGGGCGGGGAACATTCAGTACTTC.